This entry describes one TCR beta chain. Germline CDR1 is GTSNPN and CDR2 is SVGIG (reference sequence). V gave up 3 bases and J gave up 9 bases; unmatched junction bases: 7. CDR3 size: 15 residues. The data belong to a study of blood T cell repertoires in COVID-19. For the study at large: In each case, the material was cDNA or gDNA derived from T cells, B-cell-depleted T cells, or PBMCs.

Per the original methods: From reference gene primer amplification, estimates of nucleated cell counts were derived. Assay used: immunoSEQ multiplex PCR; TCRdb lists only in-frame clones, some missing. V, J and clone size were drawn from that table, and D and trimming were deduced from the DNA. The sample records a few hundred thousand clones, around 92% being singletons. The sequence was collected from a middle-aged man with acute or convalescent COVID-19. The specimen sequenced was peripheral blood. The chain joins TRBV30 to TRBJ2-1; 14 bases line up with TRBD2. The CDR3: CAWSTGLAGGGEQFF. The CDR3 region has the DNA TGTGCCTGGAGCACTGGACTAGCGGGAGGAGGTGAGCAGTTCTTC.